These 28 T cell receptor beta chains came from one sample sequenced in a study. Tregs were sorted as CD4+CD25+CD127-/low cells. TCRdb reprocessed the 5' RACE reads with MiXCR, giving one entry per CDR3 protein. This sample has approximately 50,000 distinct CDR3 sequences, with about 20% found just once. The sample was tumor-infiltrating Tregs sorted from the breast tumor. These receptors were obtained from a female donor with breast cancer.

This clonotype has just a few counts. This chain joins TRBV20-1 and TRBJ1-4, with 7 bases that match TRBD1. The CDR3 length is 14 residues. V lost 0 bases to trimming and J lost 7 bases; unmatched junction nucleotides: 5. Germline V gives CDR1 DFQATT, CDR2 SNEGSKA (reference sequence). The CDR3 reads CSARDEGALEKLFF. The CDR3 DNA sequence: TGCAGTGCTAGAGATGAGGGGGCGCTTGAAAAACTGTTTTTT.

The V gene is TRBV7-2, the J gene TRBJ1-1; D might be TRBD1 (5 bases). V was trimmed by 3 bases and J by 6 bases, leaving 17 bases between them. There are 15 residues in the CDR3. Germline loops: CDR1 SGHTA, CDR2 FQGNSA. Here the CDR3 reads CASSFRGQRGSEAFF. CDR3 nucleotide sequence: TGTGCCAGCAGCTTTAGGGGCCAAAGGGGTTCTGAAGCTTTCTTT.

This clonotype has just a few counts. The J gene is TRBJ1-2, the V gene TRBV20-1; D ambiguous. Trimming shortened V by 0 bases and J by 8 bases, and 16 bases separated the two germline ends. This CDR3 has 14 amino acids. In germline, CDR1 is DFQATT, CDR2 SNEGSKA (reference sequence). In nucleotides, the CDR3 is TGCAGTGCTAGAGACGGGTTGGGCCGGGGAGGCTACACCTTC. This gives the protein CSARDGLGRGGYTF.

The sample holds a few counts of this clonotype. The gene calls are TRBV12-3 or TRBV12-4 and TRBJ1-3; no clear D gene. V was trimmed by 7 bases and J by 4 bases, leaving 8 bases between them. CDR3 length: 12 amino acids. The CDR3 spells CASISLGNTIYF. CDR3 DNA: TGTGCCAGCATCTCGTTAGGAAACACCATATATTTT.

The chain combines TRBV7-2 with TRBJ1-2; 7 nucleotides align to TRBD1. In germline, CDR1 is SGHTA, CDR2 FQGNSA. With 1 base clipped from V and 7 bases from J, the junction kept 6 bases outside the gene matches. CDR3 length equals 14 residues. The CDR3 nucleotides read TGTGCCAGCAGCTTAGGGCAGGGGGAGGTTGGCTACACCTTC. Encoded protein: CASSLGQGEVGYTF.

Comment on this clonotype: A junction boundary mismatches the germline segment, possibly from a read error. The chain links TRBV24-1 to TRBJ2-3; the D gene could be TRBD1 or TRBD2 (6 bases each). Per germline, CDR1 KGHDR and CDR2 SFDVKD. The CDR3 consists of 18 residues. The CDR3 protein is CASSYPRGRDEFTDTQYF. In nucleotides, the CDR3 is TGTGCCAGCAGTTACCCCCGGGGGCGGGACGAATTCACAGATACGCAGTATTTT.

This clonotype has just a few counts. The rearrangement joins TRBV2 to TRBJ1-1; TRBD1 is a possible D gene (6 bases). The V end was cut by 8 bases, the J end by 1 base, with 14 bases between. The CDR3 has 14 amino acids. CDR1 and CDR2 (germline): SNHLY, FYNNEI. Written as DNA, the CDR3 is TGTGCCAGCTCCCGAAAGGGGGGGAACACTGAAGCTTTCTTT. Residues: CASSRKGGNTEAFF.

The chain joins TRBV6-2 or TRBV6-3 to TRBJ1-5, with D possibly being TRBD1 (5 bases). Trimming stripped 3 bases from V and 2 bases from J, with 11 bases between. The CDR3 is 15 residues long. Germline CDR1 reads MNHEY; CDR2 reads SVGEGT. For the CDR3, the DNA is TGTGCCAGCAGTTATAATGGGGCTGGCAATCAGCCCCAGCATTTT. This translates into CASSYNGAGNQPQHF.

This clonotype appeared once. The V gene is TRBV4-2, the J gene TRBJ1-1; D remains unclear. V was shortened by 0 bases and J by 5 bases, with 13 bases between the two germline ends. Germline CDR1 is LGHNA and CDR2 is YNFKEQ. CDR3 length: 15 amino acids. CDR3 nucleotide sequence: TGTGCCAGCAGCCAAGATCCCCGGGGAGATACTGAAGCTTTCTTT. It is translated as CASSQDPRGDTEAFF.

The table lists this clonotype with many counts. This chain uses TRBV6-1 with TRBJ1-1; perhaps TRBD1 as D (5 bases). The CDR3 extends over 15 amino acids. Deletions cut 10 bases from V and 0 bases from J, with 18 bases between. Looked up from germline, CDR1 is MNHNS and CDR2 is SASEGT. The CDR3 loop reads CATRGALGMNTEAFF. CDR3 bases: TGTGCCACCCGGGGCGCCCTTGGGATGAACACTGAAGCTTTCTTT.

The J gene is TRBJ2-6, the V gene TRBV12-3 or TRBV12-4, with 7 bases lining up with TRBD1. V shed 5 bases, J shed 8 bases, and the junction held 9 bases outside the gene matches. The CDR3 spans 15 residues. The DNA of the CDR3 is TGTGCCAGCAGTGCGACAGGGAGTAGGTCCAACGTCCTGACTTTC. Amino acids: CASSATGSRSNVLTF.

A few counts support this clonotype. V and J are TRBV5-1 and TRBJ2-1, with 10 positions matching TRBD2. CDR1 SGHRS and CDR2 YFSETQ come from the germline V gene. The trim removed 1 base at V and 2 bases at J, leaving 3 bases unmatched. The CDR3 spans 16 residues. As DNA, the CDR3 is TGCGCCAGCAGCTTGACTCTAGCGGGAGCCTACAATGAGCAGTTCTTC. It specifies CASSLTLAGAYNEQFF.

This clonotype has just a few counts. Here the CDR3 DNA reads TGTGCCACCTGGACAGGGGAGGGCGGCAATCAGCCCCAGCATTTT. Amino acids: CATWTGEGGNQPQHF. This sequence joins TRBV10-3 and TRBJ1-5, with TRBD1 identical over 9 bases. J was trimmed by 2 bases and V by 10 bases; bases with no gene match: 9. This CDR3 region has 15 residues. Per germline, CDR1 ENHRY and CDR2 SYGVKD.

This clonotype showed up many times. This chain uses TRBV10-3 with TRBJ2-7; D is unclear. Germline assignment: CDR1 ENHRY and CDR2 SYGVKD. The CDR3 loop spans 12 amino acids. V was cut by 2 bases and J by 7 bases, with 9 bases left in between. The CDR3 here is CAISERREEQYF. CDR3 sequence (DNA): TGTGCCATCAGTGAGCGTAGGGAAGAGCAGTACTTC.

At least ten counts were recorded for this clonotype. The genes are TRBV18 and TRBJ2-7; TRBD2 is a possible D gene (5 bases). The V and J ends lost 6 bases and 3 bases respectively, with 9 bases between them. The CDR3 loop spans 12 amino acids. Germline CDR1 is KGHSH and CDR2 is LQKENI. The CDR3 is CASSRGGYEQYF. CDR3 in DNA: TGTGCCAGCTCGCGAGGAGGCTACGAGCAGTACTTC.

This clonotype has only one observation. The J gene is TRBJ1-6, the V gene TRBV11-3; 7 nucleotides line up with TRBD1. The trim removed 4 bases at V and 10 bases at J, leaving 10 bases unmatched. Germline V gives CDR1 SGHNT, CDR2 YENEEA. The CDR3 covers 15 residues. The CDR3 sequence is CASSSRTGPWSPLHF. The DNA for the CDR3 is TGTGCCAGCAGCTCCCGGACAGGACCCTGGTCACCCCTCCACTTT.

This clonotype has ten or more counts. CDR3 sequence reads: CASRTGTAFGNEQYF. CDR3 DNA: TGCGCCAGCAGGACAGGGACCGCCTTTGGGAACGAGCAGTACTTC. V usage is TRBV5-1 and J usage is TRBJ2-7; 7 nucleotides agree with TRBD1. V lost 5 bases, J lost 5 bases, and 13 bases stayed unmatched. Looked up from germline, CDR1 is SGHRS and CDR2 is YFSETQ. This CDR3 is 15 amino acids long. Supplemented by reference TRBV5-1 and TRBJ2-7, the full variable domain reads KAGVTQTPRYLIKTRGQQVTLSCSPISGHRSVSWYQQTPGQGLQFLFEYFSETQRNKGNFPGRFSGRQFSNSRSEMNVSTLELGDSALYLCASRTGTAFGNEQYFGPGTRLTVT.

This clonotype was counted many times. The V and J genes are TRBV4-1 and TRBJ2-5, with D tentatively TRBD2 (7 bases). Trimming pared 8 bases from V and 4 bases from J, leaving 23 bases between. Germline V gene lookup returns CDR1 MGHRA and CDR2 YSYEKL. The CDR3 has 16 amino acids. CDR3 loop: CASSLGGTRGSETQYF. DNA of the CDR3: TGCGCCAGCTCCCTGGGAGGGACAAGAGGATCAGAGACCCAGTACTTC.

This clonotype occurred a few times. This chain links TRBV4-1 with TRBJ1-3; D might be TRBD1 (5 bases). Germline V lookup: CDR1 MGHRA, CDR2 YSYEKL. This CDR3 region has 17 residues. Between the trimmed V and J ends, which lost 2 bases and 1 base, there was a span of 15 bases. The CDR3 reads CASSQPRQRKSGNTIYF. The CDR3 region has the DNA TGCGCCAGCAGCCAACCCCGACAGCGGAAATCTGGAAACACCATATATTTT.

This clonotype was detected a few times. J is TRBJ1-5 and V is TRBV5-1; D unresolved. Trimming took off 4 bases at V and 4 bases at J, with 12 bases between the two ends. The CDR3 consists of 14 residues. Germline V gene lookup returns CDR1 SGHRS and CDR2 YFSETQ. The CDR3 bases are TGCGCCAGCAGCCCCGGACCGGGGAATCAGCCCCAGCATTTT. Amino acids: CASSPGPGNQPQHF.

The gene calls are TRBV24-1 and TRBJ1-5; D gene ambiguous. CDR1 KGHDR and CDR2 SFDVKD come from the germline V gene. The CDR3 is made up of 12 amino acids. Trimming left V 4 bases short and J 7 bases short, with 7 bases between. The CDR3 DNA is TGTGCCACCAGTGAAGTGGACCAGCCCCAGCATTTT. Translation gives CATSEVDQPQHF.

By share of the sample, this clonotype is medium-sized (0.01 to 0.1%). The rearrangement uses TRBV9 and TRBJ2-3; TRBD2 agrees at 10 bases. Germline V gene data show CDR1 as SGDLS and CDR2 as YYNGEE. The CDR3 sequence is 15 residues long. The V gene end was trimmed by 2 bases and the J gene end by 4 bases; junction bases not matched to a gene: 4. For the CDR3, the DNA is TGTGCCAGCAGCGTGGCTAGCGGGAGCCCAGATACGCAGTATTTT. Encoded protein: CASSVASGSPDTQYF.

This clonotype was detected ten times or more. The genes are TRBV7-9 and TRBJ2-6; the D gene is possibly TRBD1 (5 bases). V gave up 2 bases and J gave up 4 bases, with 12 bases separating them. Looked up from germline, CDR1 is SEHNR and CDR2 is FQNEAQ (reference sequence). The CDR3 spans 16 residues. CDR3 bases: TGTGCCAGCAGCTTACAAACAGGAACGGGGGCCAACGTCCTGACTTTC. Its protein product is CASSLQTGTGANVLTF.

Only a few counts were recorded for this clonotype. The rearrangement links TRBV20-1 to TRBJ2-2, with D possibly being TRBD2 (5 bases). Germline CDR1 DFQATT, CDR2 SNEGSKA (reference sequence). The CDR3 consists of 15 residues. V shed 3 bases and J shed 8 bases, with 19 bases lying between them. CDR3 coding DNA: TGCAGTGCTAGTATGATGGGGAGCGCCACTGGGGAGCTGTTTTTT. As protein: CSASMMGSATGELFF.

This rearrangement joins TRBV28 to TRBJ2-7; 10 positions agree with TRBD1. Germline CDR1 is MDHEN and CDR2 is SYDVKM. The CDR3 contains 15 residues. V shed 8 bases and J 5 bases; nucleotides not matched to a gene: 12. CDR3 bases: TGTGCCAGCTTCGATTTGGGACAGGGGTTCCACGAGCAGTACTTC. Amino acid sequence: CASFDLGQGFHEQYF.

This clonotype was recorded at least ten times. The CDR3 sequence is CSVDRDYGYTF. The CDR3 DNA is TGCAGCGTTGACAGGGACTATGGCTACACCTTC. V is TRBV29-1 and J is TRBJ1-2; D perhaps matches TRBD1 (5 bases). The CDR3 is 11 amino acids. V was pared by 3 bases and J by 3 bases, with 5 bases between. CDR1 is SQVTM, CDR2 ANQGSEA, per germline.

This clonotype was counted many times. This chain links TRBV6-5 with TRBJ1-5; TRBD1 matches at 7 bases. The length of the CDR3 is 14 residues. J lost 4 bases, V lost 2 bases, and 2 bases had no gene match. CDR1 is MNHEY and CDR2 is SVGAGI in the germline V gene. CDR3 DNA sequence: TGTGCCAGCAGTTACCGACAGGGTAATCAGCCCCAGCATTTT. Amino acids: CASSYRQGNQPQHF.

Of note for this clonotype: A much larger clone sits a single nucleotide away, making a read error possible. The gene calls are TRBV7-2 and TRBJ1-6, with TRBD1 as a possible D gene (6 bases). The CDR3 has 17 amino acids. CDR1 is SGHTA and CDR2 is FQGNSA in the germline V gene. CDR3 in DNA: TGTGCCAGCAGCTTAGGCCGGGTACAGGGAACTGATTCACTCCTCCACTTT. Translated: CASSLGRVQGTDSLLHF.